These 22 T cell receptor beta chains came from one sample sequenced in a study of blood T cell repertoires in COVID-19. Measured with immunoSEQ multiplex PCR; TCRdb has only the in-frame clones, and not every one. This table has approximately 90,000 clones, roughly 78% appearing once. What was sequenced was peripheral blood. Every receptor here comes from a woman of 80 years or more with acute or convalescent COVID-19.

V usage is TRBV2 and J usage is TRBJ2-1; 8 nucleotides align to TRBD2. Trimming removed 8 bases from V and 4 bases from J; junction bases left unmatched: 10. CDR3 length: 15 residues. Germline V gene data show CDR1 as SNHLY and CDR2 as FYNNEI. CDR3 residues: CASRWTAGAYNEQFF. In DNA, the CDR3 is TGTGCCAGCCGTTGGACAGCGGGAGCTTACAATGAGCAGTTCTTC.

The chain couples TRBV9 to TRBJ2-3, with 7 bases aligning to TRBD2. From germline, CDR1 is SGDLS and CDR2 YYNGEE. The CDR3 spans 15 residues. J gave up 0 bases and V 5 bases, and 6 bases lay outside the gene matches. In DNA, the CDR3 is TGTGCCAGCAGAGCGCCGGGACTAAGCACAGATACGCAGTATTTT. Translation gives CASRAPGLSTDTQYF.

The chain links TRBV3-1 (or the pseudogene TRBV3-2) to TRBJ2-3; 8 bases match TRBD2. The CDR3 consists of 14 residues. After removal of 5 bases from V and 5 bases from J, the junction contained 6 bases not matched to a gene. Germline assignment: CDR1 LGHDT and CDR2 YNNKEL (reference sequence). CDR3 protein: CASSGLAGGDTQYF. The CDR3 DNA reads TGTGCCAGCAGCGGGCTAGCGGGCGGAGATACGCAGTATTTT.

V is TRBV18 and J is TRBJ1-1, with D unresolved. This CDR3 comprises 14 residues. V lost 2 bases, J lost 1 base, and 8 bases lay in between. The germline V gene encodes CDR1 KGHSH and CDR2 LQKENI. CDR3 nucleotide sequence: TGTGCCAGCTCACCATCCTTAGAGAACACTGAAGCTTTCTTT. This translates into CASSPSLENTEAFF.

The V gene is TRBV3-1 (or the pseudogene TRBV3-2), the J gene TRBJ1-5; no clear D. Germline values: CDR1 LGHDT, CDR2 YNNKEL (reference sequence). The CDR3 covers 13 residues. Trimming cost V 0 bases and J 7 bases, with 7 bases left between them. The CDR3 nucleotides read TGTGCCAGCAGCCAAGATGTTAGCCAGCCCCAGCATTTT. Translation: CASSQDVSQPQHF.

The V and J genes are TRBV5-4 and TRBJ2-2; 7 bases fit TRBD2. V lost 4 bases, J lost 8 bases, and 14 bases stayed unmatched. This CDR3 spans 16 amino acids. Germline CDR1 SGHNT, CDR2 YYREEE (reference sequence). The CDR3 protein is CASSPGRGRGLGELFF. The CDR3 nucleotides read TGTGCCAGCAGCCCAGGGAGGGGTCGCGGTCTGGGGGAGCTGTTTTTT.

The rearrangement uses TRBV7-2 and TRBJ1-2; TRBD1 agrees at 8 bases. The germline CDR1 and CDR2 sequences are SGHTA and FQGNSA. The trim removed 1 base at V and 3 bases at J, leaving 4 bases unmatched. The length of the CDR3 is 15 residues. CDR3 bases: TGTGCCAGCAGCTTAGGTGACAGGGGCTACTATGGCTACACCTTC. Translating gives CASSLGDRGYYGYTF. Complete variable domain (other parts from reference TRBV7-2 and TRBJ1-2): GAGVSQSPSNKVTEKGKDVELRCDPISGHTALYWYRQSLGQGLEFLIYFQGNSAPDKSGLPSDRFSAERTGGSVSTLTIQRTQQEDSAVYLCASSLGDRGYYGYTFGSGTRLTVV.

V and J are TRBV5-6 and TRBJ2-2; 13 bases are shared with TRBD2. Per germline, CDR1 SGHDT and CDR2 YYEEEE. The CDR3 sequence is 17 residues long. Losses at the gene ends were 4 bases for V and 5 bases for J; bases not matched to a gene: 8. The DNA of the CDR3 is TGTGCCAGCAGCACGGGACTAGCGGGACGAGATACCGGGGAGCTGTTTTTT. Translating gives CASSTGLAGRDTGELFF.

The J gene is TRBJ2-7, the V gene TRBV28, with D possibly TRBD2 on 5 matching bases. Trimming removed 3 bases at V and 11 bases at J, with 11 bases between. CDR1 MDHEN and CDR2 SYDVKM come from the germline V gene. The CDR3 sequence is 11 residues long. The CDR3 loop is CASSFIETKYF. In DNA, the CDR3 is TGTGCCAGCAGTTTTATCGAGACTAAGTACTTC.

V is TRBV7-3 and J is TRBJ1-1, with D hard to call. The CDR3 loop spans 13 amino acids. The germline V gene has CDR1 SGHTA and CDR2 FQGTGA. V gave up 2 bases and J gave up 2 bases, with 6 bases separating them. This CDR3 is CASSLGQNTEAFF. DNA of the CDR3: TGTGCCAGCAGCTTAGGCCAAAACACTGAAGCTTTCTTT.

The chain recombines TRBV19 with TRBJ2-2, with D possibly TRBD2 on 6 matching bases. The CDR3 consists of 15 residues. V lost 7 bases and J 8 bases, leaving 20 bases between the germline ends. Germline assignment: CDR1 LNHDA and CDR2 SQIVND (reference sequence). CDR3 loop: CASMGTGGGSGELFF. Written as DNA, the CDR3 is TGTGCCAGTATGGGGACTGGCGGTGGCTCAGGGGAGCTGTTTTTT. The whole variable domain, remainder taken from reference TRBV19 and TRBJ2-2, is DGGITQSPKYLFRKEGQNVTLSCEQNLNHDAMYWYRQDPGQGLRLIYYSQIVNDFQKGDIAEGYSVSREKKESFPLTVTSAQKNPTAFYLCASMGTGGGSGELFFGEGSRLTVL.

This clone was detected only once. The CDR3 region is CASSIGGTSVNEQFF. The DNA of the CDR3 is TGTGCCAGTAGTATAGGAGGGACTAGCGTGAATGAGCAGTTCTTC. This chain connects TRBV19 to TRBJ2-1; 10 positions agree with TRBD2. V was clipped by 1 base and J by 7 bases; unmatched bases: 4. Germline CDR1 is LNHDA and CDR2 is SQIVND (reference sequence). This CDR3 is 15 amino acids long.

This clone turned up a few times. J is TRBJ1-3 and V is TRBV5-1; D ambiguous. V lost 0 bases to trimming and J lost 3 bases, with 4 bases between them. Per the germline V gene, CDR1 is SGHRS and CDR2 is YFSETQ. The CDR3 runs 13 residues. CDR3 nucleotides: TGCGCCAGCAGCTTGGAACTTGGAAACACCATATATTTT. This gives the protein CASSLELGNTIYF.

CDR3 sequence reads: CASSRLAGDEQFF. CDR3 DNA sequence: TGTGCCAGCAGTCGACTAGCGGGAGATGAGCAGTTCTTC. The rearrangement uses TRBV27 and TRBJ2-1; 12 bases are a match to TRBD2. CDR1 is MNHEY, CDR2 SMNVEV, per germline (reference sequence). CDR3 length: 13 residues. V was clipped by 5 bases and J by 8 bases; unmatched bases: 1.

CDR3 sequence reads: CASSPGQGRGLGNEQFF. CDR3 DNA sequence: TGTGCCAGCTCACCTGGTCAGGGGCGCGGGTTGGGCAATGAGCAGTTCTTC. This rearrangement joins TRBV18 to TRBJ2-1; the D gene is possibly TRBD1 (6 bases). CDR1 and CDR2 (germline): KGHSH, LQKENI. The CDR3 has 17 amino acids. With 3 bases removed from V and 6 bases from J, the gap between germline ends came to 21 bases.

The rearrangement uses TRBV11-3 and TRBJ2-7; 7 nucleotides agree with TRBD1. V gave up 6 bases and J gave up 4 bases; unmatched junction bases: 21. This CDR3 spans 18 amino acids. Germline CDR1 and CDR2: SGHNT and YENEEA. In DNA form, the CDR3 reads TGTGCCAGCAGTCATGAACCTCGGGCCGGGACAGCACCTTACGAGCAGTACTTC. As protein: CASSHEPRAGTAPYEQYF.

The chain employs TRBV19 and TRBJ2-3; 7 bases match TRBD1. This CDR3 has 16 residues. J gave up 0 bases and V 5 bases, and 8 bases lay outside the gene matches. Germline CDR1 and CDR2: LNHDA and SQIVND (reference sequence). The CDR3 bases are TGTGCCAGTAGTGGAGGACAGGTACTTAGCACAGATACGCAGTATTTT. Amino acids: CASSGGQVLSTDTQYF.

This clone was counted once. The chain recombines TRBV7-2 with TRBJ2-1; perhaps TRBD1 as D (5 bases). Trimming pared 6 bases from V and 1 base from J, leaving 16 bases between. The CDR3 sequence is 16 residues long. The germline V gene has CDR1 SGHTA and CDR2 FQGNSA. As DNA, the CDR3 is TGTGCCAGCAGGCCCGATGGACAAAGGTCCTACAATGAGCAGTTCTTC. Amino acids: CASRPDGQRSYNEQFF.

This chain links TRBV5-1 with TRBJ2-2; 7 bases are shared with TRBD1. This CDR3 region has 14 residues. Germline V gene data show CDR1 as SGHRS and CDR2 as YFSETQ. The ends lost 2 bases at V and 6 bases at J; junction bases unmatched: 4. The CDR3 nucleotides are TGCGCCAGCAGCTTAGGGGGCGCGGCCGGGGAGCTGTTTTTT. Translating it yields CASSLGGAAGELFF.

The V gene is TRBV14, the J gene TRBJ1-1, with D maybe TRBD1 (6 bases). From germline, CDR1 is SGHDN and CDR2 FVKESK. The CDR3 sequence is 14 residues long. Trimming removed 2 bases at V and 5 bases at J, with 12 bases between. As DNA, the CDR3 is TGTGCCAGCAGCCAAACAGGGTCTCGGACTGAAGCTTTCTTT. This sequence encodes CASSQTGSRTEAFF.

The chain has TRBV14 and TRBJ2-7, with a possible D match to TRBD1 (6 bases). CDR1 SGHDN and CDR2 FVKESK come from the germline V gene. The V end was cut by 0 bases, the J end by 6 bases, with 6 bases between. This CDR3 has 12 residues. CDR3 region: CASSQEGGEQYF. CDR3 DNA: TGTGCCAGCAGCCAAGAAGGGGGCGAGCAGTACTTC.

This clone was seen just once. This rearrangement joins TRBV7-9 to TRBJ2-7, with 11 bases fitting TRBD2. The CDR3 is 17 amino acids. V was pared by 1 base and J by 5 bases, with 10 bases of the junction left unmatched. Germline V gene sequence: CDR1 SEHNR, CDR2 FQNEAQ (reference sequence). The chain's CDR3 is CASSLEEGLAGGHEQYF. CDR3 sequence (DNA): TGTGCCAGCAGCTTAGAAGAGGGGCTAGCGGGAGGCCACGAGCAGTACTTC. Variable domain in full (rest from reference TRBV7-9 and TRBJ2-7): DTGVSQNPRHKITKRGQNVTFRCDPISEHNRLYWYRQTLGQGPEFLTYFQNEAQLEKSRLLSDRFSAERPKGSFSTLEIQRTEQGDSAMYLCASSLEEGLAGGHEQYFGPGTRLTVT.